Presented here are 32 T cell receptor beta chains from one specimen sequenced in a study of shared clonotypes between healthy human individuals. Some clones are missing from TCRdb's copy, which holds only in-frame ones; the method was immunoSEQ multiplex PCR. The sample gives more than 1.2 million clones, 98% of which show up once; approximately 0.4% is in the top ten. Sequencing was performed on naive CD4+ T cells sorted from blood. Stated subset: CD45RA+ positively selected. These receptor sequences come from a man younger than 40 in good health.

With regard to this clone: At the DNA level, this CDR3 is encoded by other sequences in the same sample as well. V and J are TRBV6-1 and TRBJ2-7; D unresolved. Per the germline V gene, CDR1 is MNHNS and CDR2 is SASEGT. This CDR3 contains 13 residues. Trimming removed 3 bases from V and 3 bases from J, with 9 bases in between. CDR3 bases: TGTGCCAGCAGTGAGGCCCGTAACTACGAGCAGTACTTC. Amino acid sequence: CASSEARNYEQYF.

The chain has TRBV27 and TRBJ2-7, with no clear D. V lost 6 bases and J lost 7, with 22 bases in between. CDR3 length: 15 residues. The germline gives CDR1 MNHEY, CDR2 SMNVEV (reference sequence). The CDR3: CASSLSAVPLGEQYF. CDR3 coding DNA: TGTGCCAGCAGCCTCTCGGCCGTCCCCCTGGGGGAGCAGTACTTC.

The rearrangement links TRBV7-2 to TRBJ2-7, with D maybe TRBD1 (6 bases). In germline, CDR1 is SGHTA, CDR2 FQGNSA. Trimming removed 1 base at V and 5 bases at J, with 6 bases between. This CDR3 contains 12 residues. For the CDR3, the DNA is TGTGCCAGCAGCTTAGAGGGGGACGAGCAGTACTTC. Translation: CASSLEGDEQYF.

V and J are TRBV18 and TRBJ2-5, with D tentatively TRBD2 (5 bases). CDR1 KGHSH and CDR2 LQKENI come from the germline V gene. This CDR3 contains 13 residues. V lost 4 bases and J lost 2, with 8 bases in between. In DNA form, the CDR3 reads TGTGCCAGCTCACGGGAGTTGCAAGAGACCCAGTACTTC. It codes for CASSRELQETQYF. The full variable domain, in which reference TRBV18 and TRBJ2-5 provide the parts outside the CDR3, is NAGVMQNPRHLVRRRGQEARLRCSPMKGHSHVYWYRQLPEEGLKFMVYLQKENIIDESGMPKERFSAEFPKEGPSILRIQQVVRGDSAAYFCASSRELQETQYFGPGTRLLVL.

CDR3 sequence (DNA): TGTGCCAGCAGTTCGGGACGGGGCCAGCATTTT. Translated, it gives CASSSGRGQHF. The V call is TRBV28, the J call TRBJ1-5; tentative D call: TRBD1 (5 bases). V was cut by 4 bases and J by 12 bases, with 10 bases left in between. Per germline, CDR1 MDHEN and CDR2 SYDVKM. The CDR3 is made up of 11 amino acids.

The chain couples TRBV5-4 to TRBJ1-1, with a tentative D call TRBD1 (5 bases). The CDR3 consists of 13 residues. Trimming shortened V by 4 bases and J by 4 bases, and 11 bases separated the two germline ends. CDR1 is SGHNT, CDR2 YYREEE, per germline (reference sequence). CDR3 sequence reads: CASSLGRGTEAFF. In DNA, the CDR3 is TGTGCCAGCAGCCTGGGGCGGGGCACTGAAGCTTTCTTT.

This clone was detected only once. The chain is built from TRBV30 and TRBJ1-1; D call uncertain. V lost 2 bases and J 8 bases, leaving 12 bases between the germline ends. This CDR3 has 12 amino acids. CDR1 and CDR2 from the germline V gene are GTSNPN and SVGIG (reference sequence). CDR3: CAWSKYQAEAFF. DNA of the CDR3: TGTGCCTGGAGTAAATACCAGGCAGAAGCTTTCTTT.

The chain carries TRBV10-1 and TRBJ2-2; D possibly corresponds to TRBD2 (5 bases). CDR3 length: 13 residues. V was trimmed by 10 bases and J by 6 bases, leaving 15 bases between them. Germline assignment: CDR1 WNHNN and CDR2 SYGVQD (reference sequence). The CDR3: CATGNVFSGELFF. CDR3 sequence (DNA): TGCGCCACCGGGAATGTTTTTTCCGGGGAGCTGTTTTTT.

The CDR3 loop is CASSRAASYGYTF. The CDR3 DNA reads TGTGCCAGTAGTAGGGCAGCTTCCTATGGCTACACCTTC. J is TRBJ1-2 and V is TRBV19; D gene uncertain. Trimming pared 4 bases from V and 4 bases from J, leaving 10 bases between. CDR3 size: 13 residues. Germline V gene sequence: CDR1 LNHDA, CDR2 SQIVND (reference sequence).

The V and J genes are TRBV7-8 and TRBJ1-1; D may be TRBD1 (6 bases). Germline V gives CDR1 SGHVS, CDR2 FQNEAQ. Trimming cost V 6 bases and J 5 bases, with 25 bases left between them. The CDR3 has 17 amino acids. The chain's CDR3 is CASSIEGRGLKRTEAFF. Here the CDR3 DNA reads TGTGCCAGCAGTATAGAGGGCAGGGGCCTCAAGAGGACTGAAGCTTTCTTT.

In DNA, the CDR3 is TGCGCCAGCAGCTTGGGACAGGGGAATTCAGAGACCCAGTACTTC. Translated: CASSLGQGNSETQYF. The chain links TRBV5-1 to TRBJ2-5; 8 nucleotides align to TRBD1. With 0 bases clipped from V and 4 bases from J, the junction kept 5 bases outside the gene matches. Germline V gene lookup returns CDR1 SGHRS and CDR2 YFSETQ. The CDR3 contains 15 residues.

This sequence joins TRBV27 and TRBJ1-2, with TRBD1 as a possible D gene (6 bases). The germline gives CDR1 MNHEY, CDR2 SMNVEV (reference sequence). Trimming pared 4 bases from V and 2 bases from J, leaving 17 bases between. This CDR3 comprises 16 residues. The CDR3 loop is CASSSIPRTENYGYTF. The CDR3 nucleotides are TGTGCCAGCAGTTCTATTCCCAGGACAGAGAACTATGGCTACACCTTC.

The chain uses TRBV5-4 and TRBJ1-1; D is ambiguous. Trimming took 0 bases from V and 0 from J, leaving 3 bases between them. Germline V lookup: CDR1 SGHNT, CDR2 YYREEE (reference sequence). CDR3 length: 13 residues. The CDR3 DNA sequence: TGTGCCAGCAGCTTGGAACTGAACACTGAAGCTTTCTTT. Amino acids: CASSLELNTEAFF. Full variable domain (rest looked up from reference TRBV5-4 and TRBJ1-1): ETGVTQSPTHLIKTRGQQVTLRCSSQSGHNTVSWYQQALGQGPQFIFQYYREEENGRGNFPPRFSGLQFPNYSSELNVNALELDDSALYLCASSLELNTEAFFGQGTRLTVV.

The J gene is TRBJ2-1, the V gene TRBV28; TRBD1 is a possible D gene (6 bases). Trimming stripped 6 bases from V and 0 bases from J, with 15 bases between. The CDR3 sequence is 16 residues long. The germline V gene encodes CDR1 MDHEN and CDR2 SYDVKM. CDR3 sequence (DNA): TGTGCCAGCAGGCCGACCGGGACAAACTCCTACAATGAGCAGTTCTTC. Residues: CASRPTGTNSYNEQFF.

The V gene is TRBV10-1, the J gene TRBJ1-5; 8 nucleotides align to TRBD1. Germline assignment: CDR1 WNHNN and CDR2 SYGVQD (reference sequence). The ends lost 4 bases at V and 0 bases at J; junction bases unmatched: 5. This CDR3 spans 16 amino acids. CDR3 protein: CASSGDRKYSNQPQHF. CDR3 nucleotide sequence: TGCGCCAGCAGTGGGGACAGGAAATATAGCAATCAGCCCCAGCATTTT.

This rearrangement joins TRBV14 to TRBJ2-1; 11 bases map to TRBD2. Trimming removed 4 bases from V and 4 bases from J; junction bases left unmatched: 3. The CDR3 is 15 residues long. Germline values: CDR1 SGHDN, CDR2 FVKESK. The CDR3 here is CASSRGLAEYNEQFF. CDR3 in DNA: TGTGCCAGCAGCCGGGGACTAGCGGAATACAATGAGCAGTTCTTC.

The chain uses TRBV21-1 and TRBJ2-7; the D segment call TRBD2 is taken from the table without a DNA check. TRBV21-1 corresponds to a pseudogene. The CDR3 is made up of 12 amino acids. The CDR3 region is CASSKPAGVRYF. As DNA, the CDR3 is TGTGCCAGCAGCAAACCAGCGGGAGTGAGGTACTTC.

V gene TRBV7-2 combines with J gene TRBJ2-5; TRBD2 aligns across 7 bases. Germline V CDR1 and CDR2: SGHTA, FQGNSA. J was trimmed by 4 bases and V by 4 bases; bases with no gene match: 6. The CDR3 runs to 14 residues. The CDR3 region is CASSSPPGGETQYF. CDR3 sequence (DNA): TGTGCCAGCAGCTCCCCCCCGGGGGGAGAGACCCAGTACTTC.

The rearrangement links TRBV28 to TRBJ1-1; D is possibly TRBD1 (5 bases). Trimming shortened V by 1 base and J by 8 bases, and 20 bases separated the two germline ends. Germline V gene sequence: CDR1 MDHEN, CDR2 SYDVKM. The CDR3 is 16 residues long. The CDR3 sequence is CASSLFGWGSTWEAFF. As DNA, the CDR3 is TGTGCCAGCAGTTTATTCGGCTGGGGGAGCACCTGGGAAGCTTTCTTT.

The chain links TRBV7-6 to TRBJ2-5; 9 bases match TRBD2. V dropped 1 base and J dropped 4; count of bases not matched to a gene: 1. Germline V gene lookup returns CDR1 SGHVS and CDR2 FNYEAQ. CDR3 length: 14 amino acids. The CDR3 DNA sequence: TGTGCCAGCAGCTTAGAGACTAGCGGAGAGACCCAGTACTTC. Its protein product is CASSLETSGETQYF.

This clone was observed a few times. This sample includes further DNA sequences coding for the same CDR3. The chain is built from TRBV11-2 and TRBJ2-6; no clear D gene. V was clipped by 3 bases and J by 4 bases, with 4 bases between them. The CDR3 covers 13 residues. Germline V gene lookup returns CDR1 SGHAT and CDR2 FQNNGV. As DNA, the CDR3 is TGTGCCAGCAGCTTGGCGGGGGCCAACGTCCTGACTTTC. Its protein product is CASSLAGANVLTF.

This clone was seen more than once but under ten times. This chain links TRBV5-1 with TRBJ2-7, with D perhaps matching TRBD2 (6 bases). V gave up 3 bases and J gave up 2 bases, with 18 bases separating them. CDR1 is SGHRS, CDR2 YFSETQ, per germline. The CDR3 length is 16 residues. The CDR3 reads CASSYGGWGNTYEQYF. The CDR3 bases are TGCGCCAGCAGCTACGGGGGATGGGGGAATACCTACGAGCAGTACTTC.

The genes are TRBV4-1 and TRBJ1-1; 8 positions match TRBD1. From germline, CDR1 is MGHRA and CDR2 YSYEKL. With V trimmed by 5 bases and J by 11 bases, 19 bases remained unmatched. The CDR3 consists of 16 residues. This chain's CDR3 is CASSSDPGQVDLSAFF. CDR3 nucleotide sequence: TGCGCCAGCAGCTCGGACCCGGGACAGGTGGATCTGTCGGCTTTCTTT.

This clone was seen only once. This chain joins TRBV7-2 and TRBJ2-4, with 10 bases identical to TRBD1. This CDR3 is built from 12 residues. With 5 bases clipped from V and 13 bases from J, the junction kept 5 bases outside the gene matches. Germline V lookup: CDR1 SGHTA, CDR2 FQGNSA. CDR3 nucleotides: TGTGCCAGCAGCACCGCGGGACAGGGGCAGTACTTC. Protein product: CASSTAGQGQYF. Full variable domain (outside the CDR3, taken from reference TRBV7-2 and TRBJ2-4): GAGVSQSPSNKVTEKGKDVELRCDPISGHTALYWYRQSLGQGLEFLIYFQGNSAPDKSGLPSDRFSAERTGGSVSTLTIQRTQQEDSAVYLCASSTAGQGQYFGAGTRLSVL.

The chain recombines TRBV7-3 with TRBJ2-6, with D tentatively TRBD1 or TRBD2 (5 bases each). Germline V gene lookup returns CDR1 SGHTA and CDR2 FQGTGA. The length of the CDR3 is 16 residues. Between the trimmed V and J ends, which lost 4 bases and 3 bases, there was a span of 13 bases. CDR3 sequence: CASSWGTRVGANVLTF. The CDR3 DNA is TGTGCCAGCAGCTGGGGGACGCGTGTTGGGGCCAACGTCCTGACTTTC.

The rearrangement links TRBV19 to TRBJ2-1; TRBD2 aligns across 9 bases. The CDR3 is 15 amino acids. The J segment lost 9 bases and the V segment lost 1 base, leaving 7 bases of the junction unmatched. Germline assignment: CDR1 LNHDA and CDR2 SQIVND (reference sequence). This CDR3 is CASSIVGSGSAEQFF. The CDR3 region has the DNA TGTGCCAGTAGTATAGTCGGTAGCGGGAGTGCTGAGCAGTTCTTC.

The rearrangement uses TRBV7-9 and TRBJ2-5; 10 nucleotides align to TRBD2. The CDR3 is made up of 17 amino acids. V was pared by 6 bases and J by 4 bases, with 14 bases of the junction left unmatched. Germline V gene data show CDR1 as SEHNR and CDR2 as FQNEAQ (reference sequence). CDR3 amino acids: CASRSPASGRAAETQYF. The CDR3 DNA reads as TGTGCCAGCAGGTCACCCGCAAGCGGGAGGGCCGCAGAGACCCAGTACTTC.

Remarks on this clone: In the same sample, other DNA sequences code for this CDR3. CDR3 amino acids: CASSGAGTDTQYF. CDR3 sequence (DNA): TGTGCCAGCAGCGGCGCGGGTACAGATACGCAGTATTTT. The chain is built from TRBV9 and TRBJ2-3; possible D gene TRBD2, 5 bases. The germline V and J ends were trimmed by 3 bases and 3 bases, with 8 bases remaining between them. The germline gives CDR1 SGDLS, CDR2 YYNGEE. The CDR3 length is 13 residues.

The V call is TRBV25-1, the J call TRBJ2-2, with 10 bases matching TRBD1. The CDR3 has 16 amino acids. CDR1 is MGHDK, CDR2 SYGVNS, per germline. The V gene end was trimmed by 4 bases and the J gene end by 4 bases; junction bases not matched to a gene: 6. Here the CDR3 DNA reads TGTGCCAGCAGTGGTGCCGGGACAGGGGCCACCGGGGAGCTGTTTTTT. Amino acids: CASSGAGTGATGELFF.

The chain joins TRBV7-3 to TRBJ2-3, with TRBD2 matching 14 bases. J was trimmed by 6 bases and V by 1 base; bases with no gene match: 6. Germline V gives CDR1 SGHTA, CDR2 FQGTGA. The CDR3 is made up of 17 amino acids. The CDR3 reads CASSLKPGLAGVDTQYF. CDR3 sequence (DNA): TGTGCCAGCAGCTTAAAGCCGGGACTAGCGGGAGTGGATACGCAGTATTTT.

The chain uses TRBV2 and TRBJ1-2; 7 nucleotides match TRBD1. The V segment lost 6 bases and the J segment 6 bases; nucleotides outside the gene matches: 4. CDR3 length: 12 amino acids. Germline assignment: CDR1 SNHLY and CDR2 FYNNEI. The CDR3 protein is CASRSTGNGYTF. CDR3 sequence (DNA): TGTGCCAGCAGGTCGACAGGGAATGGCTACACCTTC.

The chain joins TRBV15 to TRBJ1-2, with a weak D call TRBD1 (6 bases). From germline, CDR1 is LNHNV and CDR2 YYDKDF (reference sequence). Trimming took 6 bases from V and 12 from J, leaving 17 bases between them. The CDR3 consists of 12 residues. The CDR3 sequence is CATSRDQGTNTF. In nucleotides, the CDR3 is TGTGCCACCAGTCGGGATCAGGGGACTAACACCTTC.